This T cell receptor beta chain emerged from a study of stem cell transplantation in POMP-related autoinflammatory disease. Broader study findings: A trend toward lower repertoire diversity and greater clonality appeared in every analyzed T-cell subset of PRAID patients. Patients with PRAID showed a restricted number of unique TRB V-J gene pairings.

The germline V gene encodes CDR1 MDHEN and CDR2 SYDVKM. Trimming took off 7 bases at V and 0 bases at J, with 10 bases between the two ends. The CDR3 runs 13 residues. Sequenced by immunoSEQ multiplex PCR; TCRdb stores in-frame clones only, minus some. The table has 8,500 to 10,000 clones, roughly three quarters seen once; the top ten hold roughly 4.6%. Prominent immunodeficiency with autoinflammation defined PRAID. On this clone: The antigen is not known.

This specimen consisted of CD4+ T cells from PBMCs, obtained after stem cell transplantation. The V call is TRBV28, the J call TRBJ2-7; D ambiguous. The receptor was derived from a human patient with POMP-related autoinflammation and immune dysregulation (PRAID). The graft donor may have given rise to some T cells. CDR3 DNA sequence: TGTGCCAGCACGGCAGGAAGCTCCTACGAGCAGTACTTC. It is translated as CASTAGSSYEQYF. The full variable domain, its missing parts supplied by reference TRBV28 and TRBJ2-7, is DVKVTQSSRYLVKRTGEKVFLECVQDMDHENMFWYRQDPGLGLRLIYFSYDVKMKEKGDIPEGYSVSREKKERFSLILESASTNQTSMYLCASTAGSSYEQYFGPGTRLTVT.